This T cell receptor beta chain was retrieved from a study of T cells expressing NK-cell markers. Background on the study: According to the study, TCR beta repertoires originated from sorted CD3+CD56+NKG2C+, CD3+CD56+NKG2C- and CD3+CD56-NKG2C+ T cells.

Following a re-call of the 5' RACE reads, TCRdb has one entry per CDR3 protein and lacks DNA. This specimen shows about 410,000 distinct CDR3 sequences; the ten leading clones hold approximately 12%. The germline gives CDR1 SGHAT, CDR2 FQNNGV. This CDR3 comprises 15 residues. The sample consisted of blood T cells: a sorted CD56 or NKG2C T cell subset, CD4+ or CD8+ T cells, or bulk PBMC T cells (not recorded which). The TCR was taken from a woman in her forties or fifties in good health. The gene calls are TRBV11-2 and TRBJ1-2; the D call from TCRdb, TRBD1, cannot be confirmed without DNA. The CDR3 loop reads CASSLGDRSNYGYTF.